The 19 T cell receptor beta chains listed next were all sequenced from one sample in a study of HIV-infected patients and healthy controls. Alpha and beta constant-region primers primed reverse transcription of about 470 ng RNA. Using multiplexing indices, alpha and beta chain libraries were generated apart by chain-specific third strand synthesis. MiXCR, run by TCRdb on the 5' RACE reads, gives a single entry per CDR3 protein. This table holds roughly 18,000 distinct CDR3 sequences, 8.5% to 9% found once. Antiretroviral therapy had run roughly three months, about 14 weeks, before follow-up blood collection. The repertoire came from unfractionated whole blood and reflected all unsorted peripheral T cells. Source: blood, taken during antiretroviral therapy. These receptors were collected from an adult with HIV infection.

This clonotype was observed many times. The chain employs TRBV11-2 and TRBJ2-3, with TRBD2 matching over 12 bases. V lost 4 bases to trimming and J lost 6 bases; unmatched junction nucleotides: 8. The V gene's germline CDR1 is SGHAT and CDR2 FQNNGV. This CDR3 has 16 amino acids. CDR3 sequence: CASSSELAGGMDTQYF. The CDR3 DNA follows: TGTGCCAGCAGCTCCGAACTAGCGGGGGGAATGGATACGCAGTATTTT. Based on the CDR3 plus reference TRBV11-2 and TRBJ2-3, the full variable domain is EAGVAQSPRYKIIEKRQSVAFWCNPISGHATLYWYQQILGQGPKLLIQFQNNGVVDDSQLPKDRFSAERLKGVDSTLKIQPAKLEDSAVYLCASSSELAGGMDTQYFGPGTRLTVL.

The CDR3 here is CASSLVGVQPQHF. The DNA of the CDR3 is TGTGCCAGCAGCTTAGTTGGGGTACAGCCCCAGCATTTT. This sequence joins TRBV7-9 and TRBJ1-5, with D hard to call. The CDR3 is made up of 13 amino acids. Per the germline V gene, CDR1 is SEHNR and CDR2 is FQNEAQ (reference sequence). V lost 1 base and J 7 bases, leaving 8 bases between the germline ends.

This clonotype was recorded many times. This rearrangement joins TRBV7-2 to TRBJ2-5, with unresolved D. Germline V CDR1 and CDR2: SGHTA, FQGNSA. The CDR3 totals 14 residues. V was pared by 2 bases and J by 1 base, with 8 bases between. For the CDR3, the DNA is TGTGCCAGCAGCTTATCTCGCACCCAAGAGACCCAGTACTTC. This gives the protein CASSLSRTQETQYF.

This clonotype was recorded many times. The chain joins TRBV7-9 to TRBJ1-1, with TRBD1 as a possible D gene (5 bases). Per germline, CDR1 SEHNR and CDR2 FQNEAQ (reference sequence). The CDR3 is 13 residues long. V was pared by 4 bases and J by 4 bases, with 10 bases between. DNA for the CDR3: TGTGCCAGCAGCTCCGACGGGGGCACTGAAGCTTTCTTT. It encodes CASSSDGGTEAFF.

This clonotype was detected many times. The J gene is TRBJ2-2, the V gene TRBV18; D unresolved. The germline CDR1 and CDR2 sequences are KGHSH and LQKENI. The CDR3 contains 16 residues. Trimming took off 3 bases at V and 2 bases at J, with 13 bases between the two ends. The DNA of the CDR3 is TGTGCCAGCTCACCCATGGACCTAGGAAACACCGGGGAGCTGTTTTTT. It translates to CASSPMDLGNTGELFF.

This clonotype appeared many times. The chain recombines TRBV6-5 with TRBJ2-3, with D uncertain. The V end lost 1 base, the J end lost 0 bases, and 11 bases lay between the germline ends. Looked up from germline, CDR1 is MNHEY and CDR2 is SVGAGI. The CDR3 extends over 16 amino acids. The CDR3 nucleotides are TGTGCCAGCAGTTACTATGCGACCCCAAGCACAGATACGCAGTATTTT. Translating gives CASSYYATPSTDTQYF.

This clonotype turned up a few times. CDR3 DNA sequence: TGTGCCAGCAGTACGGACAGGGGTAATGCGGGCTACACCTTC. It translates to CASSTDRGNAGYTF. The chain is built from TRBV27 and TRBJ1-2; TRBD1 aligns across 9 bases. The length of the CDR3 is 14 residues. CDR1 is MNHEY and CDR2 is SMNVEV in the germline V gene (reference sequence). The ends lost 5 bases at V and 8 bases at J; junction bases unmatched: 9.

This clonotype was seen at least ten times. The CDR3 nucleotides read TGTGCCAGCAGCCAAGAAAAGACTGGGGTGAGCTACAATGAGCAGTTCTTC. Translation: CASSQEKTGVSYNEQFF. This chain uses TRBV3-1 with TRBJ2-1; no definite D call. Trimming removed 0 bases at V and 3 bases at J, with 15 bases between. This CDR3 is built from 17 residues. The V gene's germline CDR1 is LGHDT and CDR2 YNNKEL (reference sequence).

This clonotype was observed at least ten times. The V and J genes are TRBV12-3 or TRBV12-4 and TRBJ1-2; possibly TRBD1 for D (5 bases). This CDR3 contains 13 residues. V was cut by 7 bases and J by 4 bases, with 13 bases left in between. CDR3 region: CASTTIDSYGYTF. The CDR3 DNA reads TGTGCCAGCACTACCATAGACAGCTATGGCTACACCTTC.

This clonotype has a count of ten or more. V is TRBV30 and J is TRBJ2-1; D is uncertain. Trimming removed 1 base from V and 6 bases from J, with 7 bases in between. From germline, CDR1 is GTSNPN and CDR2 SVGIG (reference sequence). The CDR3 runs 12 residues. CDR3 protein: CAWSELGNEQFF. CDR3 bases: TGTGCCTGGAGTGAGCTGGGCAATGAGCAGTTCTTC.

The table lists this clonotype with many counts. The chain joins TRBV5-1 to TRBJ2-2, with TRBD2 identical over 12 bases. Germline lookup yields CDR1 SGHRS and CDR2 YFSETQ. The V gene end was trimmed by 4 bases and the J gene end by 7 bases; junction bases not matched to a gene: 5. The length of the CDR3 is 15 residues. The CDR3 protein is CASSPSGGAVGELFF. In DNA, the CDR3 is TGCGCCAGCAGCCCTAGCGGGGGGGCCGTCGGGGAGCTGTTTTTT. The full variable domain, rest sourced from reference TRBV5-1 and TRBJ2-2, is KAGVTQTPRYLIKTRGQQVTLSCSPISGHRSVSWYQQTPGQGLQFLFEYFSETQRNKGNFPGRFSGRQFSNSRSEMNVSTLELGDSALYLCASSPSGGAVGELFFGEGSRLTVL.

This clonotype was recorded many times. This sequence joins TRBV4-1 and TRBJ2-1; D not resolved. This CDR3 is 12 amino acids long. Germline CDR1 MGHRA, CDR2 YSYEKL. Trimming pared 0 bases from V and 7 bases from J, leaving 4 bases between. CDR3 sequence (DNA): TGCGCCAGCAGCCAAGATTCGAATGAGCAGTTCTTC. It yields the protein CASSQDSNEQFF.

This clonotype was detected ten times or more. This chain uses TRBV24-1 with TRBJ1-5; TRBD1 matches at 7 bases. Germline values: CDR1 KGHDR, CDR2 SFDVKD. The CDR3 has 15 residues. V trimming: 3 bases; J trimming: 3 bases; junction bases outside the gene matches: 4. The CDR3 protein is CATSDRGQNNQPQHF. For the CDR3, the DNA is TGTGCCACCAGTGATAGGGGACAGAACAATCAGCCCCAGCATTTT.

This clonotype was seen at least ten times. This chain's CDR3 is CASSVGGRATETQYF. CDR3 DNA sequence: TGTGCCAGCAGCGTGGGCGGGAGGGCCACAGAGACCCAGTACTTC. V gene TRBV9 combines with J gene TRBJ2-5, with 9 bases identical to TRBD2. Germline V lookup: CDR1 SGDLS, CDR2 YYNGEE. CDR3 length equals 15 residues. After removal of 2 bases from V and 4 bases from J, the junction contained 6 bases not matched to a gene.

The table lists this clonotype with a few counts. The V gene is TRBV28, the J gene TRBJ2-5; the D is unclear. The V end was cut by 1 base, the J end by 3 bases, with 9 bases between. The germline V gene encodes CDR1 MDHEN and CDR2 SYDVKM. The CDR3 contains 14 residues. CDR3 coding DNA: TGTGCCAGCAGTTTATATGGCAGCGAAGAGACCCAGTACTTC. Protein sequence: CASSLYGSEETQYF.

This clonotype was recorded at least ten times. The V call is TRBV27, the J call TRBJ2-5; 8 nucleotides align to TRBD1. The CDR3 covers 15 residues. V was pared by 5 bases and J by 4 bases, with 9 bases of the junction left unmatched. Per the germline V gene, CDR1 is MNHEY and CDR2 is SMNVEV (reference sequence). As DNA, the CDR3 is TGTGCCAGCAGTACAAGTCCCGGGACAGGAGAGACCCAGTACTTC. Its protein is CASSTSPGTGETQYF.

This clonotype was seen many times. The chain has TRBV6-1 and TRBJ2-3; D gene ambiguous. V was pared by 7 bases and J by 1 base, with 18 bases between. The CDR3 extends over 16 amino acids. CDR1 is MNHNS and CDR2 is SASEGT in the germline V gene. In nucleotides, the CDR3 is TGTGCCAGCAATAACGGGCGGCTCGTGGGCACAGATACGCAGTATTTT. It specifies CASNNGRLVGTDTQYF.

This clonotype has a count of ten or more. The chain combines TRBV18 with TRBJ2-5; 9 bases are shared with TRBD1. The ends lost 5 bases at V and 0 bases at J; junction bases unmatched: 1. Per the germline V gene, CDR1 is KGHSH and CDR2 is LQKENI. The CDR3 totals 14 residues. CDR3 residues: CASSRTGDQETQYF. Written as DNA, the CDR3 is TGTGCCAGCTCAAGGACAGGGGACCAAGAGACCCAGTACTTC.

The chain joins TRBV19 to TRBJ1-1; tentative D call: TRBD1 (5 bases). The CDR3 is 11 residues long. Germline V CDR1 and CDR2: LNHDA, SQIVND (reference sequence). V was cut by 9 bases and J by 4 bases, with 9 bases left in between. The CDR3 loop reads CASGAVTEAFF. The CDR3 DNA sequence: TGTGCCAGCGGGGCGGTCACTGAAGCTTTCTTT.